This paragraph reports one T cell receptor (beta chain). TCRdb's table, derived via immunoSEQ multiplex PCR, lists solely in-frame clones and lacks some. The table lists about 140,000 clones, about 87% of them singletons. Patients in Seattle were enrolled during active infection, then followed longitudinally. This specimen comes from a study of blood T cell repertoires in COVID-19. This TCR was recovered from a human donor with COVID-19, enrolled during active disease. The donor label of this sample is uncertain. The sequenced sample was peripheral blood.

CDR3 amino acids: CAIGTGGTDTQYF. In nucleotides, the CDR3 is TGTGCCATCGGGACAGGGGGCACAGATACGCAGTATTTT. The rearrangement links TRBV10-3 to TRBJ2-3, with 10 nucleotides matching TRBD1. CDR1 is ENHRY and CDR2 is SYGVKD in the germline V gene. The CDR3 runs 13 residues. V shed 8 bases and J 1 base; nucleotides not matched to a gene: 0.